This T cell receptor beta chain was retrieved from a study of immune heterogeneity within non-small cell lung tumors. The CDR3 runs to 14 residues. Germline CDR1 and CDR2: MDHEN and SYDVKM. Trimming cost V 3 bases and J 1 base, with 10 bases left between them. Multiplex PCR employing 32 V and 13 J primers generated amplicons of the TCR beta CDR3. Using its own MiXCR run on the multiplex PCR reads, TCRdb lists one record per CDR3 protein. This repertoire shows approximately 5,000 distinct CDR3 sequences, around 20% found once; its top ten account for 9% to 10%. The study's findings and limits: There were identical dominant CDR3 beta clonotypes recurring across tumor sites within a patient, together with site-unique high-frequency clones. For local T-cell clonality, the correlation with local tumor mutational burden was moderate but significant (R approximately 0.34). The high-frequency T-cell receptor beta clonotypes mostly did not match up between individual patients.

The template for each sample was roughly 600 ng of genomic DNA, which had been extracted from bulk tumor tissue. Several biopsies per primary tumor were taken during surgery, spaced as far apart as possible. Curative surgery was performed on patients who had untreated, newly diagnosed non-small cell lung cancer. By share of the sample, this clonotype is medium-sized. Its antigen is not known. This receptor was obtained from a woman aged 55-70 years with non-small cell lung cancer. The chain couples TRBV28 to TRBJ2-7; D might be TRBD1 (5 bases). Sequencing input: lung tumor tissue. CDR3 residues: CASSFFRTSYEQYF. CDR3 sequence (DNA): TGTGCCAGCAGTTTTTTTAGGACATCCTACGAGCAGTACTTC.